Sequencing of this T cell receptor beta chain was carried out in a study of T cell responses to AZD1222 COVID-19 vaccine. Turning to the study itself: Whether given at about 4 or about 12 weeks, second doses were pooled.

Trimming removed 1 base from V and 4 bases from J; junction bases left unmatched: 6. Germline CDR1 and CDR2: SGHRS and YFSETQ. The CDR3 has 15 amino acids. Points on this clone: No antigen is known for it.

Study-wide points: Clonal diversity may have been underestimated in mostly white British donors.

Method: immunoSEQ multiplex PCR; TCRdb's copy keeps in-frame clones and lacks some. The data show around 170,000 clones, approximately 90% seen once. The receptor was isolated from an adult in good health. Source: peripheral blood, taken on day 0 of AZD1222 vaccination. The chain employs TRBV5-1 and TRBJ2-3, with 7 bases identical to TRBD2. The CDR3 sequence: CASSLPAGDSDTQYF. The CDR3 coding sequence is TGCGCCAGCAGCTTGCCGGCGGGAGACTCAGATACGCAGTATTTT.